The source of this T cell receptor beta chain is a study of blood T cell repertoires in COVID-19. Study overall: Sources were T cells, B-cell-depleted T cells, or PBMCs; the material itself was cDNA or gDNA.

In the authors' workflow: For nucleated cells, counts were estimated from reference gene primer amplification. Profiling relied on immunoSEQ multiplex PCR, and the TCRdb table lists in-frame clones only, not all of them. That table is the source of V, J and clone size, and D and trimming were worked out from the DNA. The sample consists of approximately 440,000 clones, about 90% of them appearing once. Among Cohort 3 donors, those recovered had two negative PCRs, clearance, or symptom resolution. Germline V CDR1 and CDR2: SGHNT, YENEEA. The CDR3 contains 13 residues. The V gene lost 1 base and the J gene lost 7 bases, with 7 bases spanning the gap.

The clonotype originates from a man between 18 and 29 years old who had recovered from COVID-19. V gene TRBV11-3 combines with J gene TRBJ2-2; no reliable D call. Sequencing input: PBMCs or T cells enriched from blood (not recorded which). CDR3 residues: CASSLVGLGELFF. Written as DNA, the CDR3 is TGTGCCAGCAGCTTAGTGGGCCTCGGGGAGCTGTTTTTT. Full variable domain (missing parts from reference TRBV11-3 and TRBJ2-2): EAGVVQSPRYKIIEKKQPVAFWCNPISGHNTLYWYLQNLGQGPELLIRYENEEAVDDSQLPKDRFSAERLKGVDSTLKIQPAELGDSAVYLCASSLVGLGELFFGEGSRLTVL.